The 7 T cell receptor beta chains below come from one sample, sequenced in a study of T cell changes during pregnancy in multiple sclerosis. Here immunoSEQ multiplex PCR was the method, and the copy in TCRdb shows in-frame clones only, minus some. Of 60,000 to 70,000 clones listed, 91% are singletons. This material consisted of peripheral blood, taken in the third trimester of pregnancy. Receptors were obtained from a female donor in good health, enrolled as a control in a pregnancy study.

V and J are TRBV19 and TRBJ2-2; D may be TRBD2 (5 bases). The CDR3 contains 15 residues. In germline, CDR1 is LNHDA, CDR2 SQIVND (reference sequence). V lost 3 bases and J 6 bases, leaving 14 bases between the germline ends. The CDR3 loop is CASSILDGVAGELFF. CDR3 bases: TGTGCCAGTAGTATCCTCGACGGGGTCGCCGGGGAGCTGTTTTTT.

This clone was detected only a few times. The chain recombines TRBV18 with TRBJ1-1; a weak D match, TRBD1 (6 bases). The CDR3 runs 13 residues. The germline V gene has CDR1 KGHSH and CDR2 LQKENI. The V gene lost 5 bases and the J gene lost 6 bases, with 13 bases spanning the gap. The CDR3 protein is CASSKPDRAEAFF. The CDR3 nucleotides read TGTGCCAGCTCAAAGCCGGACAGAGCTGAAGCTTTCTTT.

The V and J genes are TRBV27 and TRBJ1-1; maybe TRBD1 (6 bases). The CDR3 totals 14 residues. Looked up from germline, CDR1 is MNHEY and CDR2 is SMNVEV (reference sequence). V lost 3 bases, J lost 1 base, and 9 bases lay in between. CDR3 DNA sequence: TGTGCCAGCAGTTTTTTGACAGGGAACACTGAAGCTTTCTTT. It codes for CASSFLTGNTEAFF.

This chain links TRBV7-6 with TRBJ1-2; tentative D call: TRBD1 (6 bases). Per the germline V gene, CDR1 is SGHVS and CDR2 is FNYEAQ. V lost 4 bases and J lost 7, with 16 bases in between. This CDR3 comprises 14 residues. The CDR3 nucleotides read TGTGCCAGCAGCTCGACCGGGACAAGCGGTGGCTACACCTTC. Its protein product is CASSSTGTSGGYTF.

Turning to this clone: A read error may account for a junction end that differs from germline. The chain employs TRBV6-1 and TRBJ2-7; 7 bases line up with TRBD1. There are 15 residues in the CDR3. In germline, CDR1 is MNHNS, CDR2 SASEGT. The CDR3 bases are TGTGCCAGCAGTGAGACGACAGGGAGCTCCAACGAGCAGTACTTC. Translated, it gives CASSETTGSSNEQYF.

This sequence joins TRBV5-1 and TRBJ2-1; 11 bases fit TRBD1. V lost 3 bases and J lost 14; bases outside the gene matches: 10. CDR1 and CDR2 from the germline V gene are SGHRS and YFSETQ. CDR3 length: 14 amino acids. CDR3 DNA: TGCGCCAGCAGCTACGGACAGGGGGCGTTGTTAAAGTTCTTC. It encodes CASSYGQGALLKFF.

V and J are TRBV27 and TRBJ1-5; D is ambiguous. Germline V CDR1 and CDR2: MNHEY, SMNVEV (reference sequence). V dropped 3 bases and J dropped 4 bases, with 10 bases sitting between them. CDR3 length: 14 residues. The CDR3 DNA is TGTGCCAGCAGTTTCCGGGGTGGGAATCAGCCCCAGCATTTT. It encodes CASSFRGGNQPQHF.